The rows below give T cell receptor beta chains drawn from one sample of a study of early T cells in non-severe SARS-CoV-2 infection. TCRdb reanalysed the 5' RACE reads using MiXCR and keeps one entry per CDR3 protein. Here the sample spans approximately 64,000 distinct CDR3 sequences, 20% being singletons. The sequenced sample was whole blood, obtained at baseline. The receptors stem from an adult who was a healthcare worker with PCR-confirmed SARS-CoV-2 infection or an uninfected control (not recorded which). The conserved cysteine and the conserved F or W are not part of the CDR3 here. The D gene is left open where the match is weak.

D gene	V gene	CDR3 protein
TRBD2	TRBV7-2	ASSTSGGANTGELF
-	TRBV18	ASSPLGTNTEAF
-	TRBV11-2	ASSHTAEQY
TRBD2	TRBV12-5	ASRAGAAAYEQY
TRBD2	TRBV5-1	ASSLRLADEQF
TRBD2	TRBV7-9	ASSLTGGGYNEQF
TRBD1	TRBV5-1	ASSPATGTGGYT
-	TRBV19	ASRPPLQYAGSNQPQH
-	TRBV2	ASNRLVSDTQY
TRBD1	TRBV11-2	ASSLFRGPYNEQF
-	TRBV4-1	ASSQEGIEGLNSPLH
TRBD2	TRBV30	AWSSWVGRGRLNTGELF
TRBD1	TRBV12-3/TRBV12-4	ASSLLGQGANEQF
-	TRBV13	ASSFMALTNYGYT
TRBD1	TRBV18	ASSPGTENEKLF
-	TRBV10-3	AISDDSGQPQH